A single sample is the source of the 2 T cell receptor beta chains below, sequenced in a study of blood T cell repertoires in COVID-19 (dated by TCRdb to the early 2020s). The library was obtained by the immunoSEQ multiplex PCR assay. The clones in this table, taken by TCRdb from immuneACCESS, are in-frame only. Not every clone is retained; where verified, under half of the shortfall comes from an unresolved V gene, and the cause of the rest is unknown. Here the sample has some 390,000 clones; roughly 86% occur a single time. Jointly, the top ten make up 2.5% to 3.5% of the sample. Sequenced input: peripheral blood. These receptors were collected from a human donor in a cohort sampled during active COVID-19.

Concerning this clone: The same CDR3 can be traced to other DNA sequences in this sample. V gene TRBV5-1 combines with J gene TRBJ2-3; a weak D match, TRBD2 (5 bases). The germline gives CDR1 SGHRS, CDR2 YFSETQ. CDR3 size: 13 residues. V gave up 1 base and J gave up 4 bases, with 7 bases separating them. This CDR3 reads CASSLSGADTQYF. CDR3 DNA: TGCGCCAGCAGCTTGTCCGGGGCAGATACGCAGTATTTT. The variable domain in full, with the rest retrieved from reference TRBV5-1 and TRBJ2-3, is KAGVTQTPRYLIKTRGQQVTLSCSPISGHRSVSWYQQTPGQGLQFLFEYFSETQRNKGNFPGRFSGRQFSNSRSEMNVSTLELGDSALYLCASSLSGADTQYFGPGTRLTVL.

V usage is TRBV5-1 and J usage is TRBJ1-1, with D unresolved. CDR3 length: 15 residues. Trimming left V 3 bases short and J 7 bases short, with 19 bases between. Germline assignment: CDR1 SGHRS and CDR2 YFSETQ. The CDR3 bases are TGCGCCAGCAGCTCTTTGTCGGGGAGTTGGGGTGAAGCTTTCTTT. It specifies CASSSLSGSWGEAFF.